These 26 T cell receptor beta chains were sequenced from one sample in a study of blood T cell repertoires in COVID-19. Profiling relied on immunoSEQ multiplex PCR, and the TCRdb table lists in-frame clones only, not all of them. The sample shows roughly 140,000 clones, more than 70% of them seen only once. The sample consisted of peripheral blood. These receptors all stem from a human donor in a cohort sampled during active COVID-19.

The chain recombines TRBV12-3 or TRBV12-4 with TRBJ1-5; D is perhaps TRBD1 (5 bases). The CDR3 is 13 amino acids. V gave up 3 bases and J gave up 7 bases, with 10 bases separating them. DNA of the CDR3: TGTGCCAGCAGTTTCGGAGGGGAACAGCCCCAGCATTTT. Amino acids: CASSFGGEQPQHF.

The gene calls are TRBV7-2 and TRBJ2-3, with D possibly matching TRBD2 (6 bases). Trimming stripped 5 bases from V and 0 bases from J, with 12 bases between. CDR3 length equals 15 residues. Per germline, CDR1 SGHTA and CDR2 FQGNSA. For the CDR3, the DNA is TGTGCCAGCAGCGTGTTCGGGACTAGCACAGATACGCAGTATTTT. Translated, it gives CASSVFGTSTDTQYF.

The rearrangement uses TRBV29-1 and TRBJ2-3; TRBD2 matches at 10 bases. The CDR3 is 15 amino acids. With V trimmed by 4 bases and J by 1 base, 5 bases remained unmatched. CDR1 and CDR2 (germline): SQVTM, ANQGSEA. CDR3 loop: CSVVQGTSGTDTQYF. CDR3 in DNA: TGCAGCGTTGTTCAGGGGACTAGCGGCACAGATACGCAGTATTTT.

CDR3 in amino acids: CASSLSARGWEYTF. The CDR3 nucleotides are TGTGCCAGCAGTTTATCTGCCAGGGGTTGGGAGTACACCTTC. The J gene is TRBJ1-2, the V gene TRBV28; D possibly corresponds to TRBD1 (6 bases). V lost 1 base, J lost 11 bases, and 17 bases lay in between. This CDR3 contains 14 residues. CDR1 MDHEN and CDR2 SYDVKM come from the germline V gene.

This chain uses TRBV6-5 with TRBJ1-5; D is uncertain. The CDR3 has 13 residues. Trimming left V 1 base short and J 5 bases short, with 6 bases between. Germline V gene sequence: CDR1 MNHEY, CDR2 SVGAGI. Here the CDR3 reads CASSYYGDQPQHF. CDR3 bases: TGTGCCAGCAGTTACTATGGAGATCAGCCCCAGCATTTT.

This clone has a single count. The rearrangement links TRBV7-9 to TRBJ1-5; D is ambiguous. Looked up from germline, CDR1 is SEHNR and CDR2 is FQNEAQ (reference sequence). V was pared by 7 bases and J by 6 bases, with 10 bases between. This CDR3 has 12 residues. Here the CDR3 reads CASTLGSQPQHF. CDR3 nucleotides: TGTGCCAGCACCCTGGGGAGTCAGCCCCAGCATTTT.

The chain carries TRBV30 and TRBJ2-5; D not resolved. This CDR3 region has 13 residues. V was clipped by 0 bases and J by 4 bases, with 9 bases between them. Germline V gene lookup returns CDR1 GTSNPN and CDR2 SVGIG (reference sequence). CDR3 DNA sequence: TGTGCCTGGAGTGTTCCTAGGCTAGAGACCCAGTACTTC. It specifies CAWSVPRLETQYF.

This chain links TRBV4-1 with TRBJ1-3; D perhaps matches TRBD1 (5 bases). This CDR3 spans 15 amino acids. In germline, CDR1 is MGHRA, CDR2 YSYEKL. The V and J ends lost 4 bases and 0 bases respectively, with 10 bases between them. Written as DNA, the CDR3 is TGCGCCAGCAGCCCTACTACAGGCTCTGGAAACACCATATATTTT. Amino acids: CASSPTTGSGNTIYF.

This chain uses TRBV6-2 or TRBV6-3 with TRBJ2-1; the match to TRBD2 covers 7 bases. This CDR3 is 17 amino acids long. V lost 0 bases, J lost 4 bases, and 9 bases stayed unmatched. CDR1 MNHEY and CDR2 SVGEGT come from the germline V gene. The CDR3 coding sequence is TGTGCCAGCAGTTACTCCCCGCCTAGCGGCGTTTACAATGAGCAGTTCTTC. This sequence encodes CASSYSPPSGVYNEQFF.

V and J are TRBV15 and TRBJ2-1; the match to TRBD2 covers 9 bases. The V and J ends lost 2 bases and 3 bases, in that order; junction bases with no gene match: 5. Per germline, CDR1 LNHNV and CDR2 YYDKDF (reference sequence). The CDR3 contains 16 residues. The CDR3 region is CATSRRISGGYNEQFF. CDR3 DNA sequence: TGTGCCACCAGCAGAAGAATTAGCGGGGGCTACAATGAGCAGTTCTTC.

This clone was detected many times. The chain combines TRBV10-2 with TRBJ1-5; a weak D match, TRBD1 (6 bases). V lost 5 bases and J lost 6, with 17 bases in between. The CDR3 consists of 15 residues. CDR1 is WSHSY and CDR2 is SAAADI in the germline V gene. CDR3 amino acids: CASSSGDRMAQPQHF. The CDR3 DNA sequence: TGCGCCAGCAGTTCAGGGGACCGAATGGCTCAGCCCCAGCATTTT.

J is TRBJ2-2 and V is TRBV2; 7 bases line up with TRBD2. J lost 1 base, V lost 4 bases, and 3 bases had no gene match. There are 15 residues in the CDR3. CDR1 is SNHLY and CDR2 is FYNNEI in the germline V gene. The CDR3 nucleotides are TGTGCCAGCAGTGCGGGGGGATTGAACACCGGGGAGCTGTTTTTT. Translation: CASSAGGLNTGELFF.

The chain combines TRBV7-9 with TRBJ2-1; TRBD1 aligns across 10 bases. Unmatched junction bases numbered 8, after V lost 5 bases and J lost 7 bases. The CDR3 loop spans 15 amino acids. Germline assignment: CDR1 SEHNR and CDR2 FQNEAQ (reference sequence). This chain's CDR3 is CASSRPGQGQNEQFF. The CDR3, as DNA: TGTGCCAGCAGCCGCCCGGGACAGGGGCAGAATGAGCAGTTCTTC.

The J gene is TRBJ1-4, the V gene TRBV24-1; TRBD1 is a possible D gene (5 bases). The V gene lost 3 bases and the J gene lost 7 bases, with 17 bases spanning the gap. Germline assignment: CDR1 KGHDR and CDR2 SFDVKD. This CDR3 is 16 amino acids long. CDR3 protein: CATSDPPREVAEKLFF. In DNA form, the CDR3 reads TGTGCCACCAGTGATCCGCCCAGGGAGGTGGCTGAAAAACTGTTTTTT.

This chain links TRBV12-3 or TRBV12-4 with TRBJ2-5; D is ambiguous. Trimming cost V 2 bases and J 0 bases, with 4 bases left between them. CDR3 length equals 13 residues. The CDR3 region has the DNA TGTGCCAGCAGTTTAACATACCAAGAGACCCAGTACTTC. It codes for CASSLTYQETQYF.

This clone was seen more than once but under ten times. This chain uses TRBV4-2 with TRBJ1-5; D gene uncertain. This CDR3 has 15 residues. V shed 0 bases and J shed 7 bases, with 13 bases lying between them. The germline CDR1 and CDR2 sequences are LGHNA and YNFKEQ. CDR3: CASSQDRREGQPQHF. The CDR3 nucleotides read TGTGCCAGCAGCCAAGATCGGAGGGAGGGACAGCCCCAGCATTTT.

This sequence joins TRBV7-2 and TRBJ2-1, with 10 nucleotides matching TRBD2. The V gene end was trimmed by 7 bases and the J gene end by 10 bases; junction bases not matched to a gene: 13. Looked up from germline, CDR1 is SGHTA and CDR2 is FQGNSA. CDR3 length: 15 residues. CDR3 residues: CASTHHGLAATEQFF. In DNA form, the CDR3 reads TGTGCCAGCACCCACCACGGACTAGCGGCCACAGAGCAGTTCTTC.

This clone was counted a few times. The J gene is TRBJ1-1, the V gene TRBV15; D is undetermined. Deletions cut 2 bases from V and 2 bases from J, with 9 bases between. The CDR3 spans 14 residues. The germline V gene encodes CDR1 LNHNV and CDR2 YYDKDF (reference sequence). The CDR3, as DNA: TGTGCCACCAGCAGAAGATGGCCCAACACTGAAGCTTTCTTT. Translation gives CATSRRWPNTEAFF.

The gene calls are TRBV3-1 (or the pseudogene TRBV3-2) and TRBJ1-2; TRBD1 is a possible D gene (5 bases). The V and J ends lost 4 bases and 4 bases respectively, with 13 bases between them. Germline V gene data show CDR1 as LGHDT and CDR2 as YNNKEL (reference sequence). This CDR3 has 14 amino acids. The CDR3 nucleotides are TGTGCCAGCAGCCCCGAGGGGAGGATCTATGGCTACACCTTC. Encoded protein: CASSPEGRIYGYTF.

The sample holds one count of this clone. The CDR3 loop reads CASSVETGETQYF. CDR3 DNA sequence: TGTGCCAGCAGCGTAGAGACAGGAGAGACCCAGTACTTC. The V call is TRBV9, the J call TRBJ2-5; D may be TRBD1 (6 bases). V was cut by 0 bases and J by 4 bases, with 7 bases left in between. The germline V gene encodes CDR1 SGDLS and CDR2 YYNGEE. The CDR3 sequence is 13 residues long. The variable domain in full, completed from reference TRBV9 and TRBJ2-5, reads DSGVTQTPKHLITATGQRVTLRCSPRSGDLSVYWYQQSLDQGLQFLIQYYNGEERAKGNILERFSAQQFPDLHSELNLSSLELGDSALYFCASSVETGETQYFGPGTRLLVL.

The CDR3 loop reads CASSTRGLDYEQYF. The CDR3, as DNA: TGTGCCAGCAGCACCAGGGGGTTAGACTACGAGCAGTACTTC. The gene calls are TRBV21-1 and TRBJ2-7; the table's D call, TRBD1, was not checked against the DNA. TRBV21-1 has pseudogene status. This CDR3 region has 14 residues.

The rearrangement links TRBV28 to TRBJ1-2; a weak D match, TRBD1 (6 bases). Germline V gene sequence: CDR1 MDHEN, CDR2 SYDVKM. The CDR3 is made up of 14 amino acids. V was cut by 6 bases and J by 3 bases, with 14 bases left in between. CDR3 in DNA: TGTGCCAGCAGGACAGGTCCCGATTACTATGGCTACACCTTC. Its translation is CASRTGPDYYGYTF.

The rearrangement links TRBV4-1 to TRBJ1-1; D remains ambiguous. The CDR3 extends over 17 amino acids. Germline V CDR1 and CDR2: MGHRA, YSYEKL. The V gene lost 1 base and the J gene lost 0 bases, with 15 bases spanning the gap. The CDR3 is CASSQGPARGMNTEAFF. The CDR3, as DNA: TGCGCCAGCAGCCAAGGGCCCGCCAGAGGGATGAACACTGAAGCTTTCTTT.

This clone showed up just once. The rearrangement links TRBV25-1 to TRBJ2-7; a weak D match, TRBD2 (5 bases). Trimming took off 6 bases at V and 2 bases at J, with 11 bases between the two ends. Germline-derived CDR1 and CDR2 are MGHDK and SYGVNS. This CDR3 spans 13 amino acids. In DNA form, the CDR3 reads TGTGCCAGCAGGCGTGAGGGTACCTACGAGCAGTACTTC. Translated: CASRREGTYEQYF.

Only a few counts were recorded for this clone. This chain uses TRBV7-8 with TRBJ1-6; 9 bases are a match to TRBD1. Trimming cost V 4 bases and J 7 bases; bases outside gene matches: 5. This CDR3 region has 15 residues. Per the germline V gene, CDR1 is SGHVS and CDR2 is FQNEAQ. CDR3 region: CASSYGQGKNSPLHF. The CDR3, as DNA: TGTGCCAGCAGCTATGGACAGGGGAAGAATTCACCCCTCCACTTT.

A note on this clone: This sample also contains other DNA sequences that code for the same CDR3. The chain has TRBV7-2 and TRBJ2-2; no clear D. Germline V gene lookup returns CDR1 SGHTA and CDR2 FQGNSA. The germline V and J ends were trimmed by 1 base and 7 bases, with 4 bases remaining between them. This CDR3 is built from 12 residues. Here the CDR3 reads CASSLELGELFF. CDR3 bases: TGTGCCAGCAGCTTAGAACTCGGGGAGCTGTTTTTT.